This TCR beta chain derives from a study of shared clonotypes between healthy human individuals. Turning to the study itself: Participating donors consisted of a couple of women and a few men aged 18 to 49. Findings of the study overall: Roughly 5% was the fraction of naive CD4 clonotypes found shared across several donors. Naive subsets typically showed greater estimated richness than memory subsets.

Nashville, Tennessee was home to all donors, each a Caucasian adult. The protocol was immunoSEQ multiplex PCR, while the TCRdb copy is restricted to in-frame clones and leaves out a portion. Here the sample spans roughly 2 million clones, under 97% being singletons. Points on this clone: The target antigen is unknown.

The V gene's germline CDR1 is SGHTS and CDR2 YDEGEE. Deletions cut 4 bases from V and 2 bases from J, with 10 bases between. This CDR3 has 14 residues. This receptor was obtained from a man younger than 35 in good health. The genes are TRBV5-8 and TRBJ1-5; no definite D call. Material for sequencing was naive CD4+ T cells sorted from blood. As to subset: CD45RA+ positively selected. CDR3 in DNA: TGTGCCAGCAGCCCGTGGGAGGGCAATCAGCCCCAGCATTTT. This gives the protein CASSPWEGNQPQHF.